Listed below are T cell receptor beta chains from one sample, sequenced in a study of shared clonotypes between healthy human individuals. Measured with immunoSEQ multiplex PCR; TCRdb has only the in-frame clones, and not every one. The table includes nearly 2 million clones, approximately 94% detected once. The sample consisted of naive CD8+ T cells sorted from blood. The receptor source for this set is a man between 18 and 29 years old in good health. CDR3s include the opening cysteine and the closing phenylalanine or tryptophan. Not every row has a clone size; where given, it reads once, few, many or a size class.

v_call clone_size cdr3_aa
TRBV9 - CASSVARESYEQYF
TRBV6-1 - CASRGGLEETQYF
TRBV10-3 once CAISVYSNQPQHF
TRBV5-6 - CASSLAGFDEQFF
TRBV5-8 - CASSLSSTYEQYF
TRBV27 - CASWGLLGNQPQHF
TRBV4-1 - CASSQGPPGGKSSEQYF
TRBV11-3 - CASSAAGDGTGELFF
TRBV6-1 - CASSEGRTVEQFF
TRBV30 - CAWSVRLYIQYF
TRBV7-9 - CASSLVRKPFYEQYF
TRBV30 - CAFSRTGGPYEQYF
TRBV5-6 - CASSYGYGYTF
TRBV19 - CASSSGGMGFTLNPEQYF
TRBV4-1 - CASSQVGLAEFEETQYF
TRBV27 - CASSFTGNQPQHF
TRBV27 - CASSRNRGTEAFF
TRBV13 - CASSLFGGANTGELFF
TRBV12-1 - CASSFVRGQGARVDQPQHF
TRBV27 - CASSLFSTSTGELFF
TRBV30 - CAWRGPGGGQETQYF
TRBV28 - CASSRDPDESNQPQHF
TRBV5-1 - CASSLIGLANEQFF
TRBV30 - CAWTVGNTEAFF
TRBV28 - CASSPQPRVWSNQPQHF
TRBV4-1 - CASASSGLTGNEQFF
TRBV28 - CASSLGVYNEQFF
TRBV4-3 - CASSQDEGPGEGNTDTQYF
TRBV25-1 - CASSDLGGEETQYF
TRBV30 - CAWSALAGFDTEAFF
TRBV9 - CASSPGGGSYEQYF
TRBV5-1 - CASSFGVRTAGTGEETQYF
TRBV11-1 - CASTGPGQANTEAFF
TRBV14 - CASSQASQGRLYGYTF
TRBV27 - CASSFDTPFRELFF
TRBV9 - CASSPGTVPNYGYTF
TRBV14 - CASSQRVITSTDTQYF
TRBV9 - CASSRGDPAVTVAEAFF
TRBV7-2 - CASSLAGVWPGGEAFF
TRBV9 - CASSLGGGTDTQYF
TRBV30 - CAWNEAGGTETQYF
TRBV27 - CASSTTGGADTQYF
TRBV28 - CASSQSPIKPQHF
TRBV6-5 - CASSRGGPFEQYF
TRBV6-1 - CASSVNRALPNYEQYF
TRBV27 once CASSLIGAAGNTIYF
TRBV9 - CASSISGGSYEQYF
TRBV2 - CASRDTNTGELFF
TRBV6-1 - CASTRDLTNEKLFF
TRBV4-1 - CASSLLVLAAYEQYF
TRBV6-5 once CASSYVSGGPETQYF
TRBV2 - CASKIGGDLWNEQFF
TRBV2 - CASSSPNSPYEQYF
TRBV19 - CASSSDRVNYGYTF